Presented here are 18 T cell receptor beta chains from one specimen sequenced in a study of identical twins. TCRdb re-derived calls from the 5' RACE reads in MiXCR, one entry per CDR3 protein. The table shows hundreds of thousands of distinct CDR3 sequences, with 15% to 20% occurring only once. The same data also contributed to another study, on T cells expressing NK-cell markers.

The sequenced material came from PBMCs. These receptors all come from a woman aged 18-35 years in good health.

The gene calls are TRBV7-2 and TRBJ2-7, with 15 bases aligning to TRBD2. The CDR3 extends over 14 amino acids. V lost 7 bases to trimming and J lost 6 bases; unmatched junction nucleotides: 4. Germline CDR1 is SGHTA and CDR2 is FQGNSA. The CDR3 reads CASTTGLAGGEQYF. The CDR3 DNA reads as TGTGCCAGCACTACGGGACTAGCGGGAGGCGAGCAGTACTTC.

This clonotype has only a few counts. This sequence joins TRBV6-2 or TRBV6-3 and TRBJ1-5, with D unclear. Trimming took off 5 bases at V and 7 bases at J, with 9 bases between the two ends. CDR1 is MNHEY, CDR2 SVGEGT, per germline. The CDR3 runs to 12 residues. CDR3 DNA sequence: TGTGCCAGCAGTACCACGGCGCAGCCCCAGCATTTT. Translating it yields CASSTTAQPQHF.

This clonotype appeared a few times. This rearrangement joins TRBV7-6 to TRBJ1-1; tentative D call: TRBD1 (6 bases). This CDR3 region has 14 residues. The germline V gene encodes CDR1 SGHVS and CDR2 FNYEAQ. V lost 1 base and J 10 bases, leaving 16 bases between the germline ends. CDR3 sequence: CASSLGGVGGAAFF. In nucleotides, the CDR3 is TGTGCCAGCAGCTTAGGAGGTGTCGGGGGCGCAGCTTTCTTT.

The chain joins TRBV5-1 to TRBJ2-7, with D perhaps matching TRBD2 (6 bases). CDR3 length: 15 amino acids. V shed 3 bases and J shed 6 bases, with 19 bases lying between them. Germline assignment: CDR1 SGHRS and CDR2 YFSETQ. CDR3 sequence reads: CASSSSAGGLSEQYF. CDR3 bases: TGCGCCAGCAGCTCTTCAGCGGGCGGCCTGAGCGAGCAGTACTTC. The full variable domain, its missing parts supplied by reference TRBV5-1 and TRBJ2-7, is KAGVTQTPRYLIKTRGQQVTLSCSPISGHRSVSWYQQTPGQGLQFLFEYFSETQRNKGNFPGRFSGRQFSNSRSEMNVSTLELGDSALYLCASSSSAGGLSEQYFGPGTRLTVT.

This clonotype showed up just a few times. The chain recombines TRBV28 with TRBJ2-7; D possibly uses TRBD1 or TRBD2 (5 bases each). The CDR3 has 13 amino acids. The V gene's germline CDR1 is MDHEN and CDR2 SYDVKM. Trimming stripped 8 bases from V and 4 bases from J, with 15 bases between. CDR3 nucleotide sequence: TGTGCCAGCTTGGGCCAGGGAGATTACGAGCAGTACTTC. Its translation is CASLGQGDYEQYF.

The J gene is TRBJ2-3, the V gene TRBV7-9; D perhaps matches TRBD1 (7 bases). The CDR3 spans 15 residues. Germline CDR1 and CDR2: SEHNR and FQNEAQ (reference sequence). Deletions cut 4 bases from V and 6 bases from J, with 17 bases between. The CDR3 DNA reads TGTGCCAGCAGCTCGCGGGACAGCATGTCGGATACGCAGTATTTT. Amino acid sequence: CASSSRDSMSDTQYF.

The chain carries TRBV29-1 and TRBJ2-7; TRBD2 matches at 13 bases. The V and J ends lost 6 bases and 5 bases, in that order; junction bases with no gene match: 4. Per germline, CDR1 SQVTM and CDR2 ANQGSEA. The CDR3 is made up of 13 amino acids. CDR3: CSVGTSGANEQYF. The DNA of the CDR3 is TGCAGCGTCGGGACTAGCGGGGCGAACGAGCAGTACTTC.

The chain's CDR3 is CAWSVGRGRVKSYGYTF. The CDR3 coding sequence is TGTGCCTGGAGTGTCGGCAGGGGGCGGGTGAAAAGCTATGGCTACACCTTC. This chain uses TRBV30 with TRBJ1-2, with 8 bases lining up with TRBD1. CDR1 and CDR2 (germline): GTSNPN, SVGIG (reference sequence). The V gene end was trimmed by 0 bases and the J gene end by 4 bases; junction bases not matched to a gene: 13. This CDR3 region has 17 residues.

A few counts support this clonotype. This chain joins TRBV7-3 and TRBJ2-1; TRBD2 aligns across 12 bases. The V gene's germline CDR1 is SGHTA and CDR2 FQGTGA. The CDR3 runs 15 residues. The trim removed 2 bases at V and 7 bases at J, leaving 3 bases unmatched. The CDR3 nucleotides are TGTGCCAGCAGCTTATCGCTAGCGGGGGGGAATGAGCAGTTCTTC. Its translation: CASSLSLAGGNEQFF.

The gene calls are TRBV5-6 and TRBJ1-1; D ambiguous. The V end lost 4 bases, the J end lost 5 bases, and 12 bases lay between the germline ends. Germline lookup yields CDR1 SGHDT and CDR2 YYEEEE. This CDR3 spans 13 amino acids. The CDR3 here is CASSPRMGTEAFF. The CDR3 bases are TGTGCCAGCAGCCCCCGGATGGGAACTGAAGCTTTCTTT.

This clonotype was seen at least ten times. The rearrangement links TRBV15 to TRBJ1-2, with D hard to call. Germline CDR1 reads LNHNV; CDR2 reads YYDKDF (reference sequence). Trimming removed 0 bases at V and 8 bases at J, with 16 bases between. The CDR3 loop spans 15 amino acids. DNA of the CDR3: TGTGCCACCAGCAGAGATATGACTTTCCCTTCGGGCTACACCTTC. Protein product: CATSRDMTFPSGYTF.

This chain joins TRBV9 and TRBJ2-7; D is tentatively TRBD1 or TRBD2 (6 bases each). The CDR3 runs 14 residues. V lost 0 bases, J lost 5 bases, and 12 bases lay in between. Germline V lookup: CDR1 SGDLS, CDR2 YYNGEE. CDR3 sequence: CASSVGLGGHEQYF. CDR3 nucleotides: TGTGCCAGCAGCGTAGGACTGGGGGGCCACGAGCAGTACTTC.

This clonotype was counted a few times. The DNA of the CDR3 is TGTGCCACCAGTGCTGCCTCTAGGGAGACAAACACCGGGGAGCTGTTTTTT. Translated: CATSAASRETNTGELFF. V gene TRBV24-1 combines with J gene TRBJ2-2; possible D gene TRBD2, 5 bases. Trimming stripped 5 bases from V and 2 bases from J, with 17 bases between. The CDR3 is 17 amino acids. The germline gives CDR1 KGHDR, CDR2 SFDVKD.

This clonotype was picked up many times. V gene TRBV7-3 combines with J gene TRBJ2-7; D gene uncertain. Trimming pared 1 base from V and 6 bases from J, leaving 7 bases between. This CDR3 has 12 residues. The germline V gene encodes CDR1 SGHTA and CDR2 FQGTGA. CDR3 region: CASSLIGREQYF. The DNA of the CDR3 is TGTGCCAGCAGCTTAATTGGGCGCGAGCAGTACTTC.

This chain joins TRBV5-5 and TRBJ1-5, with 7 bases fitting TRBD1. CDR1 and CDR2 (germline): SGHKS, YYEKEE (reference sequence). The J segment lost 4 bases and the V segment lost 2 bases, leaving 6 bases of the junction unmatched. This CDR3 is built from 15 residues. The chain's CDR3 is CASSFTGQSNQPQHF. The CDR3 DNA reads as TGTGCCAGCAGCTTTACGGGACAGTCAAATCAGCCCCAGCATTTT.

This rearrangement joins TRBV20-1 to TRBJ2-7, with D unresolved. Germline loops: CDR1 DFQATT, CDR2 SNEGSKA (reference sequence). The CDR3 contains 14 residues. The V and J ends lost 3 bases and 4 bases respectively, with 16 bases between them. This chain's CDR3 is CSASSTALRYEQYF. The CDR3 DNA reads as TGCAGTGCTAGCTCGACCGCTCTTAGGTACGAGCAGTACTTC.

This rearrangement joins TRBV3-1 to TRBJ2-7, with a weak D call TRBD2 (5 bases). The CDR3 covers 14 residues. Trimming removed 9 bases at V and 1 base at J, with 16 bases between. In germline, CDR1 is LGHDT, CDR2 YNNKEL (reference sequence). DNA for the CDR3: TGTGCCAGTACTAGAGCAGGAATTTCCTACGAGCAGTACTTC. It yields the protein CASTRAGISYEQYF.

The genes are TRBV7-9 and TRBJ2-3; D tentatively reads TRBD1 or TRBD2 (5 bases each). The CDR3 loop spans 14 amino acids. Germline lookup yields CDR1 SEHNR and CDR2 FQNEAQ (reference sequence). Trimming removed 5 bases from V and 5 bases from J, with 14 bases in between. The CDR3 loop reads CASSVRGREDTQYF. Here the CDR3 DNA reads TGTGCCAGCAGCGTCCGGGGACGAGAAGATACGCAGTATTTT.